The sequence of this T cell receptor (beta chain) was determined in a study of blood T cell repertoires in COVID-19. Whole-study context: Samples taken during acute and convalescent COVID-19 were collected in the United States, Italy and Spain. PBMCs, B-cell-depleted T cells, or T cells provided the cDNA or gDNA that made up the material.

Assay: immunoSEQ multiplex PCR; the TCRdb copy retains only in-frame clones and omits some. The table lists approximately 180,000 clones, 75% to 90% of them singletons, with over 2.5% in the top ten. This CDR3 region has 16 residues. Germline V CDR1 and CDR2: MGHRA, YSYEKL. The V gene end was trimmed by 5 bases and the J gene end by 3 bases; junction bases not matched to a gene: 13. The sequencing input was peripheral blood. The receptor was isolated from a man aged 55 to 70 with acute or convalescent COVID-19. This chain links TRBV4-1 with TRBJ2-7; 7 nucleotides agree with TRBD2. The CDR3 nucleotides read TGCGCCAGCAGCTCCCACCCGTCGGGGAGGGTCTACGAGCAGTACTTC. Translation: CASSSHPSGRVYEQYF.